Each of the 24 T cell receptor beta chains below was sequenced from the same sample in a study of OX40 agonist ivuxolimab in advanced cancers. Sequencing was performed with immunoSEQ multiplex PCR; in TCRdb, only in-frame clones are kept and a portion is missing. The top ten hold 9.5% to 15% of the sample, which has tens of thousands of clones, approximately 94% seen once. The material sequenced was CD4+ or CD8+ T cells sorted from blood, taken in a trial of the OX40 agonist ivuxolimab. The receptors stem from an adult with an advanced solid tumor such as melanoma, head and neck, liver or kidney cancer.

The chain is built from TRBV9 and TRBJ2-2; 12 positions agree with TRBD1. V dropped 5 bases and J dropped 7; count of bases not matched to a gene: 12. This CDR3 region has 17 residues. Germline V gene sequence: CDR1 SGDLS, CDR2 YYNGEE. The CDR3 reads CASSPSGGQGAGGELFF. In DNA, the CDR3 is TGTGCCAGCAGTCCTAGCGGGGGACAGGGGGCCGGCGGGGAGCTGTTTTTT.

This chain connects TRBV27 to TRBJ2-7; a possible D gene is TRBD1 (7 bases). Germline V gene data show CDR1 as MNHEY and CDR2 as SMNVEV (reference sequence). This CDR3 has 14 residues. Trimming left V 1 base short and J 4 bases short, with 11 bases between. The CDR3 coding sequence is TGTGCCAGCAGTTTATGGGCAGGGGGGTACGAGCAGTACTTC. This codes for CASSLWAGGYEQYF.

The chain has TRBV15 and TRBJ2-7; D not resolved. The CDR3 extends over 15 amino acids. V lost 0 bases to trimming and J lost 1 base, with 10 bases between them. Germline values: CDR1 LNHNV, CDR2 YYDKDF (reference sequence). CDR3 residues: CATSRDRADSYEQYF. For the CDR3, the DNA is TGTGCCACCAGCAGAGATCGGGCGGATTCCTACGAGCAGTACTTC.

V and J are TRBV28 and TRBJ1-1; TRBD1 matches 9 bases. Germline values: CDR1 MDHEN, CDR2 SYDVKM. This CDR3 region has 16 residues. The trim removed 7 bases at V and 0 bases at J, leaving 9 bases unmatched. The DNA of the CDR3 is TGTGCCAGCACCGGGACAGGGCTTACCATGAACACTGAAGCTTTCTTT. Translated: CASTGTGLTMNTEAFF.

The chain has TRBV7-8 and TRBJ2-1; either TRBD1 or TRBD2 may fit D (5 bases each). With 5 bases removed from V and 6 bases from J, the gap between germline ends came to 17 bases. The CDR3 spans 15 residues. Germline V gives CDR1 SGHVS, CDR2 FQNEAQ. Written as DNA, the CDR3 is TGTGCCAGCAGCCCCCGGGACCCAGCATCCAATGAGCAGTTCTTC. Translating it yields CASSPRDPASNEQFF.

This chain connects TRBV2 to TRBJ1-2; 8 nucleotides match TRBD1. The CDR3 has 13 residues. Germline V lookup: CDR1 SNHLY, CDR2 FYNNEI. Unmatched junction bases numbered 6, after V lost 7 bases and J lost 5 bases. CDR3: CASKAGGFYGYTF. In nucleotides, the CDR3 is TGTGCCAGCAAGGCAGGGGGCTTTTATGGCTACACCTTC.

V is TRBV18 and J is TRBJ2-1; possible D gene TRBD2, 5 bases. Germline V CDR1 and CDR2: KGHSH, LQKENI. Deletions cut 6 bases from V and 9 bases from J, with 9 bases between. The CDR3 spans 11 residues. The CDR3 sequence is CASSLASEQFF. The CDR3 DNA reads TGTGCCAGCTCGCTAGCCAGTGAGCAGTTCTTC.

V usage is TRBV27 and J usage is TRBJ1-2; D not resolved. The germline V and J ends were trimmed by 6 bases and 2 bases, with 13 bases remaining between them. The CDR3 consists of 14 residues. The germline V gene encodes CDR1 MNHEY and CDR2 SMNVEV (reference sequence). Here the CDR3 reads CASRTLGGNYGYTF. CDR3 DNA sequence: TGTGCCAGCAGAACCTTGGGCGGGAACTATGGCTACACCTTC.

This chain joins TRBV5-6 and TRBJ2-1, with a possible D match to TRBD2 (5 bases). Germline V lookup: CDR1 SGHDT, CDR2 YYEEEE. The CDR3 covers 13 residues. Between the trimmed V and J ends, which lost 2 bases and 6 bases, there was a span of 9 bases. CDR3 in amino acids: CASSFLLVNEQFF. The CDR3 nucleotides are TGTGCCAGCAGCTTTTTACTAGTCAATGAGCAGTTCTTC.

The rearrangement joins TRBV9 to TRBJ1-2; 8 bases align to TRBD1. There are 15 residues in the CDR3. Looked up from germline, CDR1 is SGDLS and CDR2 is YYNGEE. Unmatched junction bases numbered 8, after V lost 3 bases and J lost 4 bases. The CDR3 nucleotides are TGTGCCAGCAGCGCCATAACAGGGGGAGGCTATGGCTACACCTTC. Translating it yields CASSAITGGGYGYTF.

The chain recombines TRBV19 with TRBJ2-5, with D unclear. This CDR3 is built from 13 residues. Germline-derived CDR1 and CDR2 are LNHDA and SQIVND (reference sequence). Trimming removed 5 bases from V and 1 base from J, with 8 bases in between. The CDR3 nucleotides are TGTGCCAGTAGTGAATGGCTCCAAGAGACCCAGTACTTC. Protein sequence: CASSEWLQETQYF.

The rearrangement links TRBV9 to TRBJ2-7; TRBD2 agrees at 13 bases. The CDR3 contains 14 residues. Germline V gives CDR1 SGDLS, CDR2 YYNGEE. V trimming: 3 bases; J trimming: 4 bases; junction bases outside the gene matches: 1. The CDR3 region has the DNA TGTGCCAGCAGCGCGGGACTAGCGGGATACGAGCAGTACTTC. As protein: CASSAGLAGYEQYF.

The rearrangement links TRBV2 to TRBJ1-2, with D unresolved. This CDR3 comprises 14 residues. The V end lost 5 bases, the J end lost 2 bases, and 12 bases lay between the germline ends. CDR1 is SNHLY and CDR2 is FYNNEI in the germline V gene. The CDR3 sequence is CASSMVTANYGYTF. The CDR3 DNA reads TGTGCCAGCAGTATGGTAACAGCCAACTATGGCTACACCTTC.

The chain couples TRBV23-1 to TRBJ2-3, with TRBD1 identical over 10 bases. TRBV23-1 counts as an open reading frame of uncertain function. The CDR3 has 20 amino acids. With 6 bases clipped from V and 2 bases from J, the junction kept 20 bases outside the gene matches. The CDR3 DNA reads as TGCGCCAGCAGCAACGACAGGGGGCGCGAGAAGGGCCACCTCACAGATACGCAGTATTTT. Translated, it gives CASSNDRGREKGHLTDTQYF.

The rearrangement uses TRBV28 and TRBJ2-2, with D possibly matching TRBD2 (5 bases). From germline, CDR1 is MDHEN and CDR2 SYDVKM. V was shortened by 6 bases and J by 7 bases, with 15 bases between the two germline ends. The CDR3 has 14 amino acids. CDR3 in amino acids: CASRSTSIYGELFF. DNA of the CDR3: TGTGCCAGCAGATCCACTAGTATCTACGGGGAGCTGTTTTTT.

CDR3 sequence reads: CASSLEDGQNTGELFF. As DNA, the CDR3 is TGTGCCAGCAGCTTGGAGGACGGGCAGAACACCGGGGAGCTGTTTTTT. V is TRBV5-6 and J is TRBJ2-2; D call uncertain. The CDR3 length is 16 residues. CDR1 and CDR2 (germline): SGHDT, YYEEEE. The V and J ends lost 0 bases and 1 base respectively, with 10 bases between them.

V usage is TRBV6-4 and J usage is TRBJ2-7, with D perhaps matching TRBD1 (5 bases). Per the germline V gene, CDR1 is MRHNA and CDR2 is SNTAGT. The CDR3 loop spans 17 amino acids. Deletions cut 10 bases from V and 0 bases from J, with 25 bases between. CDR3 nucleotide sequence: TGTGCCATCGCACCAAGGGGTAGGTGGGGAAGCTCCTACGAGCAGTACTTC. It is translated as CAIAPRGRWGSSYEQYF.

This sequence joins TRBV19 and TRBJ1-5, with D perhaps TRBD1 (5 bases). Germline-derived CDR1 and CDR2 are LNHDA and SQIVND (reference sequence). The V end lost 1 base, the J end lost 0 bases, and 7 bases lay between the germline ends. This CDR3 is built from 15 residues. The CDR3 loop is CASSIGQYSNQPQHF. The CDR3 DNA reads as TGTGCCAGTAGTATAGGACAGTATAGCAATCAGCCCCAGCATTTT.

The chain carries TRBV4-3 and TRBJ1-1; D call uncertain. CDR3 length: 17 residues. Trimming shortened V by 1 base and J by 0 bases, and 15 bases separated the two germline ends. CDR1 LGHNA and CDR2 YSLEER come from the germline V gene. CDR3 sequence reads: CASSQGSANGVNTEAFF. The CDR3 bases are TGCGCCAGCAGCCAAGGATCCGCGAACGGGGTGAACACTGAAGCTTTCTTT.

The chain has TRBV19 and TRBJ1-5, with TRBD1 identical over 9 bases. J gave up 4 bases and V 5 bases, and 6 bases lay outside the gene matches. Germline CDR1 reads LNHDA; CDR2 reads SQIVND (reference sequence). This CDR3 spans 15 amino acids. CDR3 nucleotides: TGTGCCAGTAGTTGGGGGACAGGGAGTAATCAGCCCCAGCATTTT. Protein product: CASSWGTGSNQPQHF.

The rearrangement joins TRBV4-1 to TRBJ1-1; D uncertain. Trimming took 1 base from V and 6 from J, leaving 18 bases between them. Looked up from germline, CDR1 is MGHRA and CDR2 is YSYEKL. The CDR3 covers 16 residues. CDR3 in DNA: TGCGCCAGCAGCCAAGGAGGGTCGCGGGCATACTCTGAAGCTTTCTTT. Amino acid sequence: CASSQGGSRAYSEAFF.

This clone was found once. One end of the junction does not line up with germline, which may come from a read error. The rearrangement uses TRBV30 and TRBJ1-4; perhaps TRBD1 as D (5 bases). This CDR3 is built from 14 residues. CDR1 GTSNPN and CDR2 SVGIG come from the germline V gene (reference sequence). CDR3 coding DNA: TGTGTCTGGAGCGAAATAGGGACGGATGAAAAACTGTTTTTT. Amino acids: CVWSEIGTDEKLFF.

J is TRBJ2-5 and V is TRBV6-5; tentative D call: TRBD2 (5 bases). Trimming removed 2 bases from V and 2 bases from J, with 12 bases in between. CDR3 size: 15 residues. CDR1 is MNHEY, CDR2 SVGAGI, per germline. In DNA, the CDR3 is TGTGCCAGCAGTTACATTGGCGGGTTACAAGAGACCCAGTACTTC. This codes for CASSYIGGLQETQYF.

This chain uses TRBV7-8 with TRBJ2-3, with 10 bases fitting TRBD2. The germline V gene has CDR1 SGHVS and CDR2 FQNEAQ. Trimming cost V 11 bases and J 5 bases; bases outside gene matches: 10. The CDR3 runs 14 residues. For the CDR3, the DNA is TGTGCCGCTGTAAGCGGGAGGGCCTTAGATACGCAGTATTTT. Its translation: CAAVSGRALDTQYF.